The 20 T cell receptor beta chains given below trace back to one sample, sequenced in a study of blood T cell repertoires in COVID-19. The method was immunoSEQ multiplex PCR; TCRdb's version includes in-frame clones alone and lacks a portion of them. The sample contains some 230,000 clones, approximately 92% of which appear only once. Sequencing used PBMCs or T cells enriched from blood (not recorded which). The origin of the receptors is a woman under 30 in a cohort exposed to, infected with or recovered from COVID-19 (not recorded which).

This clone was counted between two and nine times. V usage is TRBV6-6 and J usage is TRBJ2-2; weak D call: TRBD1 (6 bases). Trimming pared 6 bases from V and 1 base from J, leaving 12 bases between. The CDR3 length is 15 residues. CDR1 and CDR2 from the germline V gene are MNHNY and SVGAGI (reference sequence). CDR3 nucleotides: TGTGCCAGCAGCGCCGGGACAAGGAACACCGGGGAGCTGTTTTTT. Its translation: CASSAGTRNTGELFF.

This clone was picked up a small number of times. The CDR3 DNA follows: TGTGCCAGCAGTTTTTATTCCCCTGGACTCAACACCGGGGAGCTGTTTTTT. It codes for CASSFYSPGLNTGELFF. The chain has TRBV28 and TRBJ2-2; D might be TRBD2 (5 bases). The V end lost 3 bases, the J end lost 2 bases, and 16 bases lay between the germline ends. CDR1 and CDR2 (germline): MDHEN, SYDVKM. The length of the CDR3 is 17 residues. Full variable domain (rest looked up from reference TRBV28 and TRBJ2-2): DVKVTQSSRYLVKRTGEKVFLECVQDMDHENMFWYRQDPGLGLRLIYFSYDVKMKEKGDIPEGYSVSREKKERFSLILESASTNQTSMYLCASSFYSPGLNTGELFFGEGSRLTVL.

The chain carries TRBV27 and TRBJ2-7, with 12 bases lining up with TRBD2. The CDR3 is 16 residues long. Germline CDR1 and CDR2: MNHEY and SMNVEV (reference sequence). Germline trimming cut 4 bases from V and 4 bases from J; bases unmatched to any gene: 8. CDR3 residues: CASSSTRTSGVYEQYF. The CDR3 bases are TGTGCCAGCAGTTCTACCCGGACTAGCGGGGTTTACGAGCAGTACTTC.

The CDR3 loop reads CASSPANRDEQYF. CDR3 sequence (DNA): TGTGCCAGCAGCCCTGCCAACAGGGACGAGCAGTACTTC. V gene TRBV12-3 or TRBV12-4 combines with J gene TRBJ2-7, with D possibly being TRBD1 (6 bases). V gave up 6 bases and J gave up 5 bases, with 14 bases separating them. The CDR3 length is 13 residues.

The CDR3 DNA is TGTGCCAGCAGCGTAGGGGCGGGGGGCAACCAAGAGACCCAGTACTTC. This gives the protein CASSVGAGGNQETQYF. The chain recombines TRBV9 with TRBJ2-5, with 8 bases fitting TRBD2. The V gene end was trimmed by 0 bases and the J gene end by 0 bases; junction bases not matched to a gene: 4. The CDR3 totals 16 residues. The germline V gene encodes CDR1 SGDLS and CDR2 YYNGEE.

V is TRBV10-2 and J is TRBJ1-2, with 7 bases identical to TRBD1. Germline loops: CDR1 WSHSY, CDR2 SAAADI. This CDR3 comprises 15 residues. The ends lost 5 bases at V and 2 bases at J; junction bases unmatched: 8. The CDR3 bases are TGCGCCAGCAGTACTCCGGGACAGAAGAACTATGGCTACACCTTC. This encodes CASSTPGQKNYGYTF.

The chain has TRBV20-1 and TRBJ1-1; TRBD1 is a possible D gene (6 bases). Trimming stripped 3 bases from V and 1 base from J, with 15 bases between. Germline assignment: CDR1 DFQATT and CDR2 SNEGSKA (reference sequence). The CDR3 spans 15 residues. As DNA, the CDR3 is TGCAGTGCTAGTGGGGGCGCGCGGGGGAACACTGAAGCTTTCTTT. Amino acids: CSASGGARGNTEAFF.

The chain links TRBV4-1 to TRBJ2-1, with 9 nucleotides matching TRBD2. After removal of 3 bases from V and 7 bases from J, the junction contained 10 bases not matched to a gene. The CDR3 runs to 16 residues. Per germline, CDR1 MGHRA and CDR2 YSYEKL. The CDR3 is CASSQPTSGGRNEQFF. DNA for the CDR3: TGCGCCAGCAGCCAGCCGACTAGCGGCGGGCGGAATGAGCAGTTCTTC.

The V and J genes are TRBV5-1 and TRBJ1-2; D ambiguous. This CDR3 has 12 amino acids. Germline V CDR1 and CDR2: SGHRS, YFSETQ. V gave up 0 bases and J gave up 4 bases, with 4 bases separating them. CDR3 protein: CASSLGSYGYTF. The CDR3 DNA reads as TGCGCCAGCAGCTTGGGTAGCTATGGCTACACCTTC.

V gene TRBV11-3 combines with J gene TRBJ1-2; 7 nucleotides agree with TRBD1. CDR3 size: 14 residues. After removal of 3 bases from V and 5 bases from J, the junction contained 6 bases not matched to a gene. Looked up from germline, CDR1 is SGHNT and CDR2 is YENEEA. CDR3 loop: CASSFSGTDYGYTF. CDR3 coding DNA: TGTGCCAGCAGCTTTTCCGGGACAGATTATGGCTACACCTTC.

The rearrangement links TRBV2 to TRBJ2-7; D uncertain. Trimming took off 3 bases at V and 2 bases at J, with 8 bases between the two ends. The CDR3 covers 13 residues. Germline lookup yields CDR1 SNHLY and CDR2 FYNNEI. CDR3: CASSEHSPYEQYF. The CDR3 DNA follows: TGTGCCAGCAGTGAGCACAGTCCCTACGAGCAGTACTTC. The whole variable domain, filled in from reference TRBV2 and TRBJ2-7, reads EPEVTQTPSHQVTQMGQEVILRCVPISNHLYFYWYRQILGQKVEFLVSFYNNEISEKSEIFDDQFSVERPDGSNFTLKIRSTKLEDSAMYFCASSEHSPYEQYFGPGTRLTVT.

The chain combines TRBV24-1 with TRBJ2-1, with 13 bases identical to TRBD2. V dropped 2 bases and J dropped 10; count of bases not matched to a gene: 7. The CDR3 totals 16 residues. Germline lookup yields CDR1 KGHDR and CDR2 SFDVKD. CDR3 in DNA: TGTGCCACCAGTGATTCTGGACTAGCGGGAGTTCTAGAGCAGTTCTTC. Its protein is CATSDSGLAGVLEQFF.

The chain carries TRBV6-5 and TRBJ1-2, with 7 bases matching TRBD1. CDR3 length: 12 amino acids. CDR1 MNHEY and CDR2 SVGAGI come from the germline V gene. V gave up 7 bases and J gave up 8 bases; unmatched junction bases: 7. The CDR3 nucleotides are TGTGCCAGCACCGAGGCAGGGGGAGGCTACACCTTC. It codes for CASTEAGGGYTF.

This rearrangement joins TRBV20-1 to TRBJ2-1, with D possibly being TRBD2 (5 bases). The CDR3 runs 11 residues. V lost 5 bases and J 7 bases, leaving 9 bases between the germline ends. Germline values: CDR1 DFQATT, CDR2 SNEGSKA (reference sequence). CDR3 DNA sequence: TGCAGTGCTGACCGGGGAAATGAGCAGTTCTTC. Protein sequence: CSADRGNEQFF.

This clone was counted only a few times. The V call is TRBV2, the J call TRBJ2-5, with D possibly TRBD1 on 7 matching bases. Germline V gives CDR1 SNHLY, CDR2 FYNNEI. Trimming took off 11 bases at V and 4 bases at J, with 11 bases between the two ends. CDR3 length: 11 residues. The CDR3 is CAGQGGETQYF. CDR3 in DNA: TGTGCCGGGCAGGGGGGAGAGACCCAGTACTTC. The complete variable domain, with remaining parts taken from reference TRBV2 and TRBJ2-5, reads EPEVTQTPSHQVTQMGQEVILRCVPISNHLYFYWYRQILGQKVEFLVSFYNNEISEKSEIFDDQFSVERPDGSNFTLKIRSTKLEDSAMYFCAGQGGETQYFGPGTRLLVL.

This chain uses TRBV30 with TRBJ1-1, with 10 bases matching TRBD1. Per the germline V gene, CDR1 is GTSNPN and CDR2 is SVGIG (reference sequence). The CDR3 is 14 residues long. V shed 2 bases, J shed 5 bases, and the junction held 5 bases outside the gene matches. CDR3 coding DNA: TGTGCCTGGAGTTTGACAGGGGGCTGGACTGAAGCTTTCTTT. Protein product: CAWSLTGGWTEAFF. The variable domain in full, with the rest retrieved from reference TRBV30 and TRBJ1-1, is SQTIHQWPATLVQPVGSPLSLECTVEGTSNPNLYWYRQAAGRGLQLLFYSVGIGQISSEVPQNLSASRPQDRQFILSSKKLLLSDSGFYLCAWSLTGGWTEAFFGQGTRLTVV.

The chain has TRBV9 and TRBJ1-5, with D maybe TRBD1 (6 bases). This CDR3 contains 13 residues. With 3 bases removed from V and 5 bases from J, the gap between germline ends came to 9 bases. The germline CDR1 and CDR2 sequences are SGDLS and YYNGEE. DNA of the CDR3: TGTGCCAGCAGCGAGGACAGTTATCAGCCCCAGCATTTT. It specifies CASSEDSYQPQHF.

This chain uses TRBV29-1 with TRBJ1-2; 8 bases fit TRBD1. Germline V gives CDR1 SQVTM, CDR2 ANQGSEA. CDR3 length equals 11 residues. V trimming: 7 bases; J trimming: 9 bases; junction bases outside the gene matches: 7. The CDR3 here is CSATDRVSYTF. CDR3 DNA sequence: TGCAGCGCTACGGACAGGGTGAGCTACACCTTC.

CDR3: CASSLGQRTDTQYF. CDR3 nucleotide sequence: TGCGCCAGCAGCTTAGGACAGCGCACAGATACGCAGTATTTT. The chain carries TRBV5-1 and TRBJ2-3; D possibly corresponds to TRBD1 (6 bases). This CDR3 has 14 amino acids. Deletions cut 2 bases from V and 1 base from J, with 8 bases between. CDR1 is SGHRS and CDR2 is YFSETQ in the germline V gene.

This clone was recorded once. The genes are TRBV2 and TRBJ2-5, with 11 nucleotides matching TRBD2. This CDR3 contains 15 residues. Germline V gene lookup returns CDR1 SNHLY and CDR2 FYNNEI. Losses at the gene ends were 6 bases for V and 2 bases for J; bases not matched to a gene: 5. CDR3: CASSRTSGRQETQYF. CDR3 in DNA: TGTGCCAGCAGCAGGACTAGCGGGCGACAAGAGACCCAGTACTTC.